This T cell receptor (beta chain) was recorded in a study of blood T cell repertoires in COVID-19. On the study more broadly: Nucleic acid was either cDNA or gDNA, and it came from T cells, B-cell-depleted T cells, or PBMCs.

Germline CDR1 MNHEY, CDR2 SVGAGI. V lost 2 bases, J lost 7 bases, and 4 bases stayed unmatched. The length of the CDR3 is 15 residues. Authors' analysis steps: Amplifying reference gene primers gave estimates of nucleated cell counts. The method was immunoSEQ multiplex PCR; TCRdb's version includes in-frame clones alone and lacks a portion of them. From that table come the V and J calls and clone size; the DNA was used to work out D and trimming. Counted here are 450,000 to 500,000 clones, approximately 83% occurring once; the ten biggest clones make up approximately 3.4%. Source material: peripheral blood. This chain connects TRBV6-5 to TRBJ1-6; TRBD1 agrees at 8 bases. The sequence was collected from a human donor in a cohort sampled during active COVID-19. The CDR3: CASSYRDRLNSPLHF. CDR3 DNA: TGTGCCAGCAGTTACAGGGACAGGCTGAATTCACCCCTCCACTTT.